Listed below are T cell receptor beta chains from one sample, sequenced in a study of blood T cell repertoires in COVID-19. Only in-frame clones appear in the TCRdb table, and some are missing; sequencing was by immunoSEQ multiplex PCR. The sample holds hundreds of thousands of clones, 85% to 90% seen once. The sample comprised PBMCs or T cells enriched from blood (not recorded which). The source of these receptors is a man under 40 who had recovered from COVID-19. Each CDR3 is given with its conserved first and last residue. A D gene is named only where the DNA matches it firmly. Rows give clone size only sometimes, using once, few, many, or a class for an expanded clone.

abundance	v_gene	j_gene	d_gene	CDR3nt	CDR3aa
-	TRBV12-3/TRBV12-4	TRBJ2-1	-	TGTGCCAGCAGTCCCCGTGTCGGTGAGCAGTTCTTC	CASSPRVGEQFF
-	TRBV6-2/TRBV6-3	TRBJ1-6	-	TGTGCCAGCAGTTACCCCTTCGGGGATGATTCACCCCTCCACTTT	CASSYPFGDDSPLHF
-	TRBV30	TRBJ2-1	-	TGTGCCTGGACAGAGGTGCGGGAAGGTGAGCAGTTCTTC	CAWTEVREGEQFF
-	TRBV29-1	TRBJ2-7	-	TGCAGCGTCAGAGGCGTTCAGATCTACGAGCAGTACTTC	CSVRGVQIYEQYF
-	TRBV6-6	TRBJ2-7	TRBD1	TGTGCCAGCAGTTACACGGCGACAGGGATCGAGCAGTACTTC	CASSYTATGIEQYF
-	TRBV27	TRBJ2-7	TRBD2	TGTGCCAGCAGTTTATCGGTGGGGGGGAGGGTATGGGAGCAGTACTTC	CASSLSVGGRVWEQYF
-	TRBV9	TRBJ2-2	TRBD1	TGTGCCAGCAGCGCCGACAGGGTCCATTCGAACACCGGGGAGCTGTTTTTT	CASSADRVHSNTGELFF
-	TRBV19	TRBJ1-1	TRBD1	TGTGCCAGTAAAGACAGGGGGGTTGCTGAAGCTTTCTTT	CASKDRGVAEAFF
-	TRBV23-1	TRBJ1-4	-	TGCGCCAGCAGTCACAACGGCAGAGGTGAAAAACTGTTTTTT	CASSHNGRGEKLFF
-	TRBV5-6	TRBJ1-1	TRBD1	TGTGCCAGCAGCCCCATCGGTACAGGGGGGACGAGTTGGACTGAAGCTTTCTTT	CASSPIGTGGTSWTEAFF
-	TRBV4-1	TRBJ1-1	-	TGCGCCAGCAGCCAAGATCTTAGGGGCACTGAAGCTTTCTTT	CASSQDLRGTEAFF
-	TRBV28	TRBJ1-3	-	TGTGCCAGCAGTTTCGGGGGGGCACGAAACACCATATATTTT	CASSFGGARNTIYF
-	TRBV4-1	TRBJ1-6	TRBD1	TGCGCCAGCAGCCCAGGGGACAGGGTGACCTCCTATAATTCACCCCTCCACTTT	CASSPGDRVTSYNSPLHF
-	TRBV5-1	TRBJ1-6	-	TGCGCCAGCAGCTTGCAGGGGAGCTCCTATAATTCACCCCTCCACTTT	CASSLQGSSYNSPLHF
-	TRBV11-3	TRBJ2-5	-	TGTGCCAGCAGCTCCTATCCGGGACAACAAGAGACCCAGTACTTC	CASSSYPGQQETQYF
-	TRBV28	TRBJ1-1	TRBD1	TGTGCCAGCAGAGAGACAGGGGTTCGGGCTTTCTTT	CASRETGVRAFF
-	TRBV19	TRBJ1-1	-	TGTGCCAGTAGTATTCGGGGGAGGGACACTGAAGCTTTCTTT	CASSIRGRDTEAFF
-	TRBV5-1	TRBJ2-1	-	TGCGCCAGCTCGGACAGCCAGGGTTACAATGAGCAGTTCTTC	CASSDSQGYNEQFF
-	TRBV7-2	TRBJ2-3	TRBD2	TGTGCCAGCAGCCCCGCTAGCGGGGCGGATACGCAGTATTTT	CASSPASGADTQYF
-	TRBV7-8	TRBJ1-1	-	TGTGCCAGCAGCCTCGGGATAGCCGGGGCTTTCTTT	CASSLGIAGAFF
-	TRBV5-1	TRBJ2-3	TRBD2	TGCGCCAGCAGCGGGGGACTAGCGGGGGTTGTTAGCACAGATACGCAGTATTTT	CASSGGLAGVVSTDTQYF
once	TRBV6-6	TRBJ1-5	-	TGTGCCAGTAGTCCGTCCGGGACACCGGGACAGCCCCAGCATTTT	CASSPSGTPGQPQHF
-	TRBV24-1	TRBJ1-5	-	TGTGCCACCAGTGATGCGGGGCCGCAGCAGCCCCAGCATTTT	CATSDAGPQQPQHF